The clone carrying this T cell receptor beta chain was found a few times. Its matching antigen is unknown. TCRdb recomputed calls from the 5' RACE reads with MiXCR, one row per CDR3 protein. The repertoire holds a few hundred thousand distinct CDR3 sequences, with roughly 10% as singletons. Germline CDR1 is DFQATT and CDR2 is SNEGSKA (reference sequence). The CDR3 extends over 13 amino acids. The germline V and J ends were trimmed by 2 bases and 6 bases, with 14 bases remaining between them. The data were obtained in a study of CD8 T cells in ankylosing spondylitis. Study-level findings and limits: Disease-linked clones reportedly concentrated significantly in matched ankylosing spondylitis synovial fluid.

The chain recombines TRBV20-1 with TRBJ2-7, with D possibly TRBD1 on 5 matching bases. The TCR comes from a female donor with ankylosing spondylitis or in good health (not recorded which). Specimen: blood, either unsorted or a sorted T cell fraction (not recorded which). The CDR3 loop reads CSARTTVSREQYF. DNA for the CDR3: TGCAGTGCTAGAACGACAGTTTCGCGCGAGCAGTACTTC.